This entry concerns a single TCR beta chain. Here immunoSEQ multiplex PCR was the method, and the copy in TCRdb shows in-frame clones only, minus some. The data show 150,000 to 200,000 clones, with approximately 87% seen just once and under 5% held by the top ten. This entry belongs to a study of blood T cell repertoires in COVID-19. The V end lost 9 bases, the J end lost 2 bases, and 17 bases lay between the germline ends. The CDR3 runs 15 residues. The germline V gene has CDR1 SNHLY and CDR2 FYNNEI. What was sequenced was peripheral blood. This chain links TRBV2 with TRBJ1-5, with a possible D match to TRBD1 (6 bases). The clonotype comes from a woman aged 70-85 years with acute or convalescent COVID-19. CDR3: CASTWGGAGNQPQHF. CDR3 DNA: TGTGCCAGTACCTGGGGGGGCGCGGGCAATCAGCCCCAGCATTTT.